This entry lists 23 T cell receptor beta chains sequenced from one sample in a study of glioma-infiltrating T cells. The iRepertoire nested amplicon-rescue multiplex PCR amplified TCR alpha and beta CDR3s from RNA. MiXCR was run by TCRdb on the multiplex PCR reads, yielding one entry per CDR3 protein. This repertoire shows roughly 190,000 distinct CDR3 sequences, about 31% found once; its top ten account for about 19%. Sequenced: glioma tissue, nonneoplastic brain tissue, or PBMCs (not recorded which). The receptors derive from a human donor with low-grade glioma or glioblastoma, undergoing nonglioma brain surgery, or in good health (not recorded which).

This clonotype was seen at least ten times. The chain uses TRBV25-1 and TRBJ1-4, with D possibly matching TRBD1 (5 bases). The germline gives CDR1 MGHDK, CDR2 SYGVNS. The CDR3 is 14 amino acids. The ends were cut back, 4 bases at V and 8 bases at J, with 14 bases in the middle. CDR3 DNA sequence: TGTGCCAGCAGTGGGGGACCGGGTCGGGAAAAACTGTTTTTT. This sequence encodes CASSGGPGREKLFF.

This clonotype occurred many times. The chain uses TRBV18 and TRBJ2-5; D ambiguous. The CDR3 extends over 14 amino acids. The germline gives CDR1 KGHSH, CDR2 LQKENI. V was cut by 3 bases and J by 7 bases, with 15 bases left in between. CDR3 sequence (DNA): TGTGCCAGCTCACCGGCGAGCCCCGGTGGGACCCAGTACTTC. As protein: CASSPASPGGTQYF.

This clonotype has at least ten counts. The rearrangement links TRBV6-6 to TRBJ2-1; possible D gene TRBD1, 6 bases. The CDR3 is 15 amino acids. V was pared by 0 bases and J by 1 base, with 7 bases between. In germline, CDR1 is MNHNY, CDR2 SVGAGI (reference sequence). CDR3 DNA sequence: TGTGCCAGCAGTTACTCAGGGGGTTCCTACAATGAGCAGTTCTTC. Translating it yields CASSYSGGSYNEQFF.

The rearrangement joins TRBV11-2 to TRBJ2-3; a possible D gene is TRBD1 (7 bases). Between the trimmed V and J ends, which lost 4 bases and 1 base, there was a span of 15 bases. The CDR3 sequence is 16 residues long. Germline CDR1 SGHAT, CDR2 FQNNGV. CDR3 sequence: CASSWGQRAGTDTQYF. DNA for the CDR3: TGTGCCAGCAGCTGGGGACAGCGGGCCGGCACAGATACGCAGTATTTT.

The table lists this clonotype with many counts. The rearrangement links TRBV6-2 or TRBV6-3 to TRBJ1-1; D is unclear. Germline CDR1 MNHEY, CDR2 SVGEGT. V was cut by 7 bases and J by 6 bases, with 12 bases left in between. This CDR3 contains 12 residues. The CDR3 sequence: CASTQVGSEAFF. DNA of the CDR3: TGTGCCAGCACCCAAGTGGGGTCTGAAGCTTTCTTT.

The table lists this clonotype with many counts. The rearrangement uses TRBV6-1 and TRBJ2-7, with a weak D call TRBD1 (6 bases). Per germline, CDR1 MNHNS and CDR2 SASEGT. CDR3 length: 13 residues. Trimming stripped 6 bases from V and 4 bases from J, with 13 bases between. The CDR3 nucleotides are TGTGCCAGCAGACTGGGACACCTTTACGAGCAGTACTTC. It encodes CASRLGHLYEQYF.

The table lists this clonotype with many counts. The chain joins TRBV7-3 to TRBJ1-1; D unresolved. Deletions cut 3 bases from V and 1 base from J, with 6 bases between. Germline loops: CDR1 SGHTA, CDR2 FQGTGA. The CDR3 has 13 amino acids. In DNA form, the CDR3 reads TGTGCCAGCAGCTTGTGGAAGAACACTGAAGCTTTCTTT. It translates to CASSLWKNTEAFF. Supplemented by reference TRBV7-3 and TRBJ1-1, the full variable domain reads GAGVSQTPSNKVTEKGKYVELRCDPISGHTALYWYRQSLGQGPEFLIYFQGTGAADDSGLPNDRFFAVRPEGSVSTLKIQRTERGDSAVYLCASSLWKNTEAFFGQGTRLTVV.

As regards this clonotype: A much larger clone is a single base away; this may be a read error. The rearrangement joins TRBV29-1 to TRBJ2-7, with TRBD2 matching over 8 bases. The CDR3 is made up of 13 amino acids. Germline V gene sequence: CDR1 SQVTM, CDR2 ANQGSEA. CDR3: CSVSTSGSYEKYF. The CDR3 bases are TGCAGCGTTTCTACTAGCGGCTCCTACGAGAAGTACTTC.

This clonotype was detected ten times or more. The rearrangement links TRBV15 to TRBJ2-3, with D unresolved. Germline lookup yields CDR1 LNHNV and CDR2 YYDKDF (reference sequence). Trimming took off 0 bases at V and 6 bases at J, with 4 bases between the two ends. The CDR3 covers 12 residues. CDR3 sequence: CATSREGDTQYF. Written as DNA, the CDR3 is TGTGCCACCAGCAGAGAAGGGGATACGCAGTATTTT.

This clonotype was seen many times. V and J are TRBV6-1 and TRBJ1-1; D perhaps matches TRBD1 (5 bases). Trimming took off 8 bases at V and 1 base at J, with 14 bases between the two ends. CDR3 length: 14 residues. CDR1 is MNHNS, CDR2 SASEGT, per germline. The CDR3 spells CASRPTVSNTEAFF. In DNA form, the CDR3 reads TGTGCCAGCCGTCCGACAGTTTCGAACACTGAAGCTTTCTTT.

This clonotype was counted ten times or more. The chain is built from TRBV15 and TRBJ1-5; 10 positions match TRBD1. The germline CDR1 and CDR2 sequences are LNHNV and YYDKDF (reference sequence). The J segment lost 6 bases and the V segment lost 3 bases, leaving 8 bases of the junction unmatched. The CDR3 length is 16 residues. The CDR3 sequence: CATSRGDRGQVQPQHF. DNA of the CDR3: TGTGCCACCAGCAGGGGGGACAGGGGTCAAGTTCAGCCCCAGCATTTT. Supplemented by reference TRBV15 and TRBJ1-5, the full variable domain reads DAMVIQNPRYQVTQFGKPVTLSCSQTLNHNVMYWYQQKSSQAPKLLFHYYDKDFNNEADTPDNFQSRRPNTSFCFLDIRSPGLGDTAMYLCATSRGDRGQVQPQHFGDGTRLSIL.

The chain recombines TRBV12-3 or TRBV12-4 with TRBJ1-2; D possibly corresponds to TRBD1 (6 bases). Trimming pared 2 bases from V and 3 bases from J, leaving 10 bases between. CDR3 length equals 14 residues. The CDR3 region has the DNA TGTGCCAGCAGTTTACAGGGGCCAGACTATGGCTACACCTTC. This codes for CASSLQGPDYGYTF.

This clonotype has at least ten counts. The chain couples TRBV6-2 or TRBV6-3 to TRBJ2-7; D remains unclear. Deletions cut 2 bases from V and 1 base from J, with 3 bases between. CDR3 size: 12 residues. From germline, CDR1 is MNHEY and CDR2 SVGEGT. The CDR3 loop reads CASSYASYEQYF. DNA for the CDR3: TGTGCCAGCAGTTACGCTTCCTACGAGCAGTACTTC.

Ten or more counts support this clonotype. This chain joins TRBV4-1 and TRBJ2-7; no reliable D call. The CDR3 contains 14 residues. The germline CDR1 and CDR2 sequences are MGHRA and YSYEKL. Trimming removed 0 bases at V and 2 bases at J, with 8 bases between. This CDR3 is CASSQDKGTYEQYF. DNA for the CDR3: TGCGCCAGCAGCCAAGACAAGGGAACCTACGAGCAGTACTTC.

The sample holds many counts of this clonotype. The rearrangement links TRBV7-3 to TRBJ2-1; maybe TRBD2 (8 bases). This CDR3 spans 16 amino acids. Trimming stripped 1 base from V and 5 bases from J, with 15 bases between. Germline V gives CDR1 SGHTA, CDR2 FQGTGA. CDR3 protein: CASSLNSGRGHNEQFF. The CDR3 DNA is TGTGCCAGCAGCTTAAACTCCGGGAGGGGGCACAATGAGCAGTTCTTC.

This clonotype appeared many times. This chain connects TRBV20-1 to TRBJ2-3; 8 bases are shared with TRBD2. This CDR3 is 14 amino acids long. The ends lost 4 bases at V and 2 bases at J; junction bases unmatched: 5. Germline-derived CDR1 and CDR2 are DFQATT and SNEGSKA (reference sequence). CDR3 coding DNA: TGCAGTGCTAAGACTAGCGAGACCACAGATACGCAGTATTTT. It translates to CSAKTSETTDTQYF.

This clonotype has ten or more counts. The V and J genes are TRBV28 and TRBJ2-4, with TRBD1 matching over 10 bases. The CDR3 sequence is 14 residues long. Trimming took 6 bases from V and 8 from J; bases not matched to a gene: 7. CDR1 and CDR2 (germline): MDHEN, SYDVKM. The chain's CDR3 is CASRDGQGGHIQYF. CDR3 DNA: TGTGCCAGCAGAGATGGACAGGGGGGGCACATTCAGTACTTC.

This clonotype was counted ten times or more. The chain employs TRBV28 and TRBJ2-5; D is unresolved. Germline assignment: CDR1 MDHEN and CDR2 SYDVKM. Trimming stripped 6 bases from V and 1 base from J, with 9 bases between. This CDR3 region has 13 residues. The CDR3 loop reads CASRRPSQETQYF. In DNA form, the CDR3 reads TGTGCCAGCAGGCGACCTAGCCAAGAGACCCAGTACTTC.

The chain is built from TRBV7-9 and TRBJ2-5; 9 bases align to TRBD2. V lost 8 bases and J lost 4; bases outside the gene matches: 14. The CDR3 totals 16 residues. Germline-derived CDR1 and CDR2 are SEHNR and FQNEAQ (reference sequence). Here the CDR3 DNA reads TGTGCCAGCTCAATAGTAGGGACTAGCTTCTCAGAGACCCAGTACTTC. Its translation: CASSIVGTSFSETQYF.

A remark on this clonotype: The junction does not match germline at one end; this may be a read error. CDR3 loop: CASRGPGQGYEQSF. The CDR3 DNA is TGTGCCAGCAGGGGGCCGGGACAGGGCTACGAGCAGTCCTTC. V is TRBV6-1 and J is TRBJ2-7, with TRBD1 matching over 9 bases. Germline-derived CDR1 and CDR2 are MNHNS and SASEGT. The CDR3 runs to 14 residues.

This clonotype appeared many times. The chain links TRBV6-1 to TRBJ2-1; perhaps TRBD2 as D (6 bases). V lost 6 bases and J lost 2, with 17 bases in between. The germline gives CDR1 MNHNS, CDR2 SASEGT. The CDR3 has 16 amino acids. The CDR3 is CASRAGDFLTYNEQFF. CDR3 in DNA: TGTGCCAGCAGGGCCGGGGACTTCCTCACCTACAATGAGCAGTTCTTC.

This clonotype was detected ten times or more. This chain joins TRBV27 and TRBJ1-6; D gene ambiguous. Trimming left V 6 bases short and J 7 bases short, with 22 bases between. The CDR3 has 17 amino acids. Germline assignment: CDR1 MNHEY and CDR2 SMNVEV (reference sequence). The CDR3 region has the DNA TGTGCCAGCAGGACTACCTTTTTCGCCAGGCCAAATTCACCCCTCCACTTT. The encoded protein is CASRTTFFARPNSPLHF.

This clonotype was counted many times. The chain recombines TRBV20-1 with TRBJ1-2; maybe TRBD1 (6 bases). V was cut by 8 bases and J by 7 bases, with 17 bases left in between. Germline CDR1 DFQATT, CDR2 SNEGSKA (reference sequence). CDR3 length: 12 residues. CDR3: CSPIRGQGGYTF. The DNA of the CDR3 is TGCAGTCCTATCAGGGGACAAGGTGGCTACACCTTC.